The text below deals with one T cell receptor beta chain. How the authors handled the data: From reference gene primer amplification, estimates of nucleated cell counts were derived. The table came from immunoSEQ multiplex PCR; TCRdb's copy has only in-frame clones and leaves some out. V and J calls and clone size are copied from that table; D and trimming were computed from the DNA. The sample has 50,000 or so clones, around four fifths seen once. This record belongs to a study of blood T cell repertoires in COVID-19. Background on the study: The United States, Italy and Spain provided the acute and convalescent COVID-19 samples. PBMCs, B-cell-depleted T cells, or T cells provided the cDNA or gDNA that made up the material.

The V end was cut by 2 bases, the J end by 7 bases, with 11 bases between. The germline CDR1 and CDR2 sequences are SEHNR and FQNEAQ (reference sequence). The CDR3 is 13 residues long. The chain is built from TRBV7-9 and TRBJ2-5; D gene ambiguous. The material sequenced was peripheral blood. This receptor was identified in a man aged 65 to 79 with acute or convalescent COVID-19. The CDR3 sequence: CASSLNMIWTQYF. The CDR3, as DNA: TGTGCCAGCAGCTTAAACATGATCTGGACCCAGTACTTC.